This T cell receptor beta chain was sequenced in a study of blood T cell repertoires in COVID-19. Profiling relied on immunoSEQ multiplex PCR, and the TCRdb table lists in-frame clones only, not all of them. The profile shows more than 200,000 clones, roughly 80% of them singletons. The CDR3 spans 15 residues. CDR1 is GTSNPN, CDR2 SVGIG, per germline (reference sequence). With V trimmed by 0 bases and J by 7 bases, 4 bases remained unmatched. Sequenced material: peripheral blood. The receptor was isolated from a woman between 40 and 55 years old with active or convalescent COVID-19. This rearrangement joins TRBV30 to TRBJ1-6; the match to TRBD1 covers 9 bases. CDR3 DNA sequence: TGTGCCTGGAGTGTACCTGGACAGGGGAATTCACCCCTCCACTTT. Amino acids: CAWSVPGQGNSPLHF.